This TCR beta chain was retrieved from a study of cytomegalovirus exposure and HLA in healthy donors. Study-wide results and limits: The authors later linked a missense DCLRE1C variant to TCR beta V- and J-gene trimming. Using the classifier, cytomegalovirus status was reportedly diagnosed with high specificity and sensitivity. Solely CMV serostatus was available to characterize immune exposure.

PCR employed 60 Vbeta and 13 Jbeta primers. Profiled with immunoSEQ multiplex PCR; TCRdb holds only in-frame clones, not every one. The data hold roughly 200,000 clones, with 70% to 90% observed a single time. A few counts support this clone. No antigen is known for it. The CDR3 covers 16 residues. V gave up 4 bases and J gave up 1 base; unmatched junction bases: 6. The germline CDR1 and CDR2 sequences are MNHEY and SMNVEV (reference sequence). The chain recombines TRBV27 with TRBJ2-2, with 7 bases that match TRBD1. Sequencing input: PBMCs. The source is a woman in her fifties or sixties in good health and CMV-seronegative. The CDR3, as DNA: TGTGCCAGCAGTTACTCAGGGACAGTGAACACCGGGGAGCTGTTTTTT. Translating it yields CASSYSGTVNTGELFF.